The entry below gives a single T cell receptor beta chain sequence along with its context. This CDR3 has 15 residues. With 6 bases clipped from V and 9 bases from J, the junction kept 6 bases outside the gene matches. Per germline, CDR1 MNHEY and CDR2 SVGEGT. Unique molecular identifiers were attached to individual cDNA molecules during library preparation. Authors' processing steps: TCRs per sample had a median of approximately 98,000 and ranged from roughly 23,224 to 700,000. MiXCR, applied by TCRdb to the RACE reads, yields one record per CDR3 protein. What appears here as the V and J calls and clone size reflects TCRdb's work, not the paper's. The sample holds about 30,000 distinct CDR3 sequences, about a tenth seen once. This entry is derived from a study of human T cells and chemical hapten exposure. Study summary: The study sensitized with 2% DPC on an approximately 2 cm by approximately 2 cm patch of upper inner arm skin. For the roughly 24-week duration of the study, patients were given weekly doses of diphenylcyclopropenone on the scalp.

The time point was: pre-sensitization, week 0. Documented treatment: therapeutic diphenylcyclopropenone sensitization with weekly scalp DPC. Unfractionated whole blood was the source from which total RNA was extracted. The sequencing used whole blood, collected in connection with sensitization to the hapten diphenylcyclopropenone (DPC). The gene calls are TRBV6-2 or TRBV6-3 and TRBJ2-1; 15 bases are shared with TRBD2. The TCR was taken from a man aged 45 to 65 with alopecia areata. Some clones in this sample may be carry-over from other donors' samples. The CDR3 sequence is CASSRTSGRASEQFF. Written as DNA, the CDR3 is TGTGCCAGCAGCAGGACTAGCGGGAGGGCCTCTGAGCAGTTCTTC.